This T cell receptor (beta chain) derives from a study of T-cell memory formation after mild COVID-19. Study-level results: Prior to infection, memory already included some responding clones, suggesting cross-reactive memory joined. Second-wave clones with a day 37 peak had unconfirmed SARS-CoV-2 specificity.

Details on this clonotype: Its antigen is still unknown.

Constant-segment primers were used for 5'RACE, and the resulting TCR alpha and TCR beta cDNA libraries carried sample barcodes and UMIs. TCRdb re-called the 5' RACE reads through MiXCR, storing one row per CDR3 protein. Of 270,000 or so distinct CDR3 sequences detected, 15% to 20% appear once; the ten largest clones hold 22%. There are 14 residues in the CDR3. J was trimmed by 2 bases and V by 7 bases; bases with no gene match: 9. Per the germline V gene, CDR1 is SGHDT and CDR2 is YYEEEE. The sample comprised PBMCs or a T cell subset sorted from them (not recorded which). The chain couples TRBV5-6 to TRBJ2-7, with TRBD2 matching over 7 bases. This TCR was sampled from a man aged 18 to 30 who had mild COVID-19 (a few samples of this study predate the infection). Cell type and time point are not known. CDR3 residues: CASLRFGGAYEQYV. CDR3 DNA: TGTGCCAGCCTCCGCTTTGGGGGGGCCTACGAGCAGTACGTC.